Sequencing of this T cell receptor (beta chain) was carried out in a study of shared clonotypes between healthy human individuals. Study background: Donors were a couple of women and a few men aged 18 to 49. Whole-study findings and limits: Several donors showed sharing of around 5% of naive CD4 clonotypes.

Assay used: immunoSEQ multiplex PCR; TCRdb lists only in-frame clones, some missing. The table lists approximately 2,300,000 clones, 92% of them singletons, with approximately 0.39% in the top ten. This clone was recorded once. Its target is unknown. This TCR was recovered from a man aged 18 to 29 in good health. Some clones in this sample may be carry-over from other donors' samples. The sample comprised naive CD4+ T cells from PBMCs. This sample's subset: CD45RA+ positively selected.

CDR3 sequence reads: CASSQSKVSRNEKLFF. The DNA of the CDR3 is TGCGCCAGCAGCCAAAGTAAGGTCAGCCGTAATGAAAAACTGTTTTTT. This chain connects TRBV4-3 to TRBJ1-4; no clear D gene. The CDR3 has 16 residues. The germline V gene encodes CDR1 LGHNA and CDR2 YSLEER. Trimming took off 2 bases at V and 4 bases at J, with 14 bases between the two ends.